This note documents a single T cell receptor (beta chain) sequence. This CDR3 is 15 amino acids long. Looked up from germline, CDR1 is MNHEY and CDR2 is SMNVEV (reference sequence). The V segment lost 1 base and the J segment 4 bases; nucleotides outside the gene matches: 2. The sample originates from a study of blood T cell repertoires in COVID-19. Study summary: Specimens from acute and convalescent COVID-19 originated in the United States, Italy and Spain. Sample material is recorded as cDNA or gDNA derived from T cells, B-cell-depleted T cells, or PBMCs.

Authors' data handling: Amplification from reference gene primers served as the basis for estimated nucleated cell counts. Sequenced by immunoSEQ multiplex PCR; TCRdb stores in-frame clones only, minus some. Clone size and the V and J calls come from that table; the DNA yielded D and trimming. The sample comprises roughly 150,000 clones, roughly 81% of which are singletons, and roughly 8.3% rests with the top ten. This sequence joins TRBV27 and TRBJ2-1, with TRBD2 identical over 9 bases. The specimen was peripheral blood. This clonotype originated in a woman aged 60-75 years with COVID-19, enrolled during active disease. Here the CDR3 reads CASSLLAGGYNEQFF. CDR3 DNA: TGTGCCAGCAGTTTATTGGCGGGAGGGTACAATGAGCAGTTCTTC.